A single sample gave rise to the 22 T cell receptor beta chains below, sequenced in a study of OX40 agonist ivuxolimab in advanced cancers. Libraries were prepared by immunoSEQ multiplex PCR; TCRdb keeps only in-frame clonotypes and omits some of them. The sample lists about 48,000 clones, 80% to 90% occurring once. Sequencing was performed on CD4+ or CD8+ T cells sorted from blood, taken in a trial of the OX40 agonist ivuxolimab. These receptors originate from an adult with an advanced solid tumor such as melanoma, head and neck, liver or kidney cancer.

The chain has TRBV19 and TRBJ2-3, with 9 positions matching TRBD2. This CDR3 spans 16 amino acids. The V and J ends lost 4 bases and 4 bases, in that order; junction bases with no gene match: 9. Germline V gene data show CDR1 as LNHDA and CDR2 as SQIVND (reference sequence). As DNA, the CDR3 is TGTGCCAGTAGTACTGCGGGAGGGGCTTTGGCAGATACGCAGTATTTT. Amino acid sequence: CASSTAGGALADTQYF.

The chain uses TRBV6-4 and TRBJ2-1, with D hard to call. The V end lost 2 bases, the J end lost 0 bases, and 8 bases lay between the germline ends. The germline V gene encodes CDR1 MRHNA and CDR2 SNTAGT. This CDR3 is built from 15 residues. Here the CDR3 DNA reads TGTGCCAGCAGTGACGACGCGAGCTCCTACAATGAGCAGTTCTTC. It yields the protein CASSDDASSYNEQFF.

This clone was recorded only once. The chain carries TRBV11-2 and TRBJ2-7, with D unclear. This CDR3 contains 13 residues. V was trimmed by 5 bases and J by 2 bases, leaving 10 bases between them. In germline, CDR1 is SGHAT, CDR2 FQNNGV. For the CDR3, the DNA is TGTGCCAGCAGCCCCCTGGGGACCTACGAGCAGTACTTC. Amino acid sequence: CASSPLGTYEQYF.

The rearrangement uses TRBV19 and TRBJ2-2; the D is unclear. Trimming left V 6 bases short and J 4 bases short, with 9 bases between. The length of the CDR3 is 13 residues. Per germline, CDR1 LNHDA and CDR2 SQIVND (reference sequence). For the CDR3, the DNA is TGTGCCAGTAGCCTCTCTCCCACCGGGGAGCTGTTTTTT. This codes for CASSLSPTGELFF. Using reference TRBV19 and TRBJ2-2 for the parts outside the CDR3, the full variable domain is DGGITQSPKYLFRKEGQNVTLSCEQNLNHDAMYWYRQDPGQGLRLIYYSQIVNDFQKGDIAEGYSVSREKKESFPLTVTSAQKNPTAFYLCASSLSPTGELFFGEGSRLTVL.

This clone was detected only a few times. Other DNA sequences in this specimen translate into the identical CDR3. This sequence joins TRBV2 and TRBJ2-5; 13 positions agree with TRBD2. Germline V CDR1 and CDR2: SNHLY, FYNNEI. CDR3 length: 15 amino acids. The V gene end was trimmed by 6 bases and the J gene end by 5 bases; junction bases not matched to a gene: 6. The DNA for the CDR3 is TGTGCCAGCAGCACTAGCGGGGGGGCCGCGGAGACCCAGTACTTC. This translates into CASSTSGGAAETQYF.

The chain is built from TRBV28 and TRBJ1-4, with D possibly being TRBD1 (5 bases). CDR1 and CDR2 from the germline V gene are MDHEN and SYDVKM. The CDR3 spans 13 residues. The V gene lost 7 bases and the J gene lost 5 bases, with 11 bases spanning the gap. The CDR3 bases are TGTGCCAGCAAGGGGACTGACAATGAAAAACTGTTTTTT. Residues: CASKGTDNEKLFF.

The chain has TRBV27 and TRBJ2-7; maybe TRBD1 (5 bases). Germline CDR1 reads MNHEY; CDR2 reads SMNVEV (reference sequence). V was shortened by 6 bases and J by 2 bases, with 23 bases between the two germline ends. The CDR3 consists of 17 residues. The CDR3 loop reads CASSPRAQGAVPYEQYF. The CDR3 bases are TGTGCCAGCAGCCCTAGGGCACAAGGGGCAGTCCCCTACGAGCAGTACTTC.

This chain uses TRBV7-9 with TRBJ2-3, with TRBD2 matching over 11 bases. Germline values: CDR1 SEHNR, CDR2 FQNEAQ (reference sequence). The CDR3 spans 17 residues. The junction had 6 bases not matched to a gene; V was cut back by 1 base and J by 3 bases. The CDR3 region is CASSLEIAGGPTDTQYF. The CDR3 bases are TGTGCCAGCAGCTTAGAAATAGCGGGGGGGCCTACAGATACGCAGTATTTT.

The rearrangement links TRBV4-2 to TRBJ2-5; 14 bases fit TRBD2. This CDR3 spans 18 amino acids. Germline loops: CDR1 LGHNA, CDR2 YNFKEQ. V dropped 3 bases and J dropped 4; count of bases not matched to a gene: 10. The CDR3 DNA reads as TGTGCCAGCAGCCACCTGACTAGCGGGAGGGCCTTCGGAGAGACCCAGTACTTC. Its protein is CASSHLTSGRAFGETQYF.

The J gene is TRBJ2-1, the V gene TRBV19, with 8 bases aligning to TRBD2. Losses at the gene ends were 8 bases for V and 5 bases for J; bases not matched to a gene: 5. Germline CDR1 is LNHDA and CDR2 is SQIVND (reference sequence). The CDR3 length is 13 residues. CDR3 coding DNA: TGTGCCAGTGTCAGCGGGAGCAACAATGAGCAGTTCTTC. It codes for CASVSGSNNEQFF.

This chain joins TRBV28 and TRBJ2-7; 7 bases agree with TRBD2. Germline V CDR1 and CDR2: MDHEN, SYDVKM. This CDR3 spans 18 amino acids. Trimming took 4 bases from V and 2 from J; bases not matched to a gene: 17. The CDR3 DNA follows: TGTGCCAGCAGTTCTATCTCCCTCGGGGAGGGTAGGACCTACGAGCAGTACTTC. As protein: CASSSISLGEGRTYEQYF.

This sequence joins TRBV27 and TRBJ2-7; 9 nucleotides match TRBD1. V was pared by 6 bases and J by 4 bases, with 7 bases of the junction left unmatched. The germline gives CDR1 MNHEY, CDR2 SMNVEV (reference sequence). The CDR3 length is 14 residues. This CDR3 reads CASRITGGAYEQYF. CDR3 DNA sequence: TGTGCCAGCAGGATAACAGGGGGCGCGTACGAGCAGTACTTC.

The chain carries TRBV6-5 and TRBJ1-4; D is unclear. Germline V gene lookup returns CDR1 MNHEY and CDR2 SVGAGI. This CDR3 contains 13 residues. Trimming cost V 4 bases and J 7 bases, with 10 bases left between them. Written as DNA, the CDR3 is TGTGCCAGCAGTTCCTTGGGCCCTGAAAAACTGTTTTTT. This codes for CASSSLGPEKLFF.

The V and J genes are TRBV4-1 and TRBJ2-7, with D maybe TRBD2 (5 bases). The CDR3 loop spans 14 amino acids. Germline CDR1 and CDR2: MGHRA and YSYEKL. The V and J ends lost 5 bases and 5 bases respectively, with 16 bases between them. In DNA form, the CDR3 reads TGCGCCAGCAGCTTAACTAGTGGTTCGCACGAGCAGTACTTC. It codes for CASSLTSGSHEQYF.

The chain couples TRBV6-5 to TRBJ1-1; no clear D. The CDR3 extends over 11 amino acids. Germline V gives CDR1 MNHEY, CDR2 SVGAGI. V was pared by 4 bases and J by 7 bases, with 7 bases between. The CDR3 region has the DNA TGTGCCAGCAGTTGGGGTGGTGAAGCTTTCTTT. Its protein product is CASSWGGEAFF.

V is TRBV4-1 and J is TRBJ2-7; TRBD2 matches 8 bases. CDR1 is MGHRA, CDR2 YSYEKL, per germline. CDR3 size: 16 residues. Germline trimming cut 0 bases from V and 4 bases from J; bases unmatched to any gene: 8. The CDR3 DNA reads as TGCGCCAGCAGCCAAGATAGGAGCGGGGGCGGATACGAGCAGTACTTC. Protein: CASSQDRSGGGYEQYF.

J is TRBJ1-2 and V is TRBV5-4, with a weak D call TRBD1 (5 bases). The CDR3 loop spans 15 amino acids. Germline V lookup: CDR1 SGHNT, CDR2 YYREEE (reference sequence). V shed 7 bases and J shed 4 bases, with 20 bases lying between them. CDR3 amino acids: CASSKSVPGTYGYTF. Here the CDR3 DNA reads TGTGCCAGCTCCAAAAGCGTACCAGGGACCTATGGCTACACCTTC.

This rearrangement joins TRBV28 to TRBJ1-1; D uncertain. Per the germline V gene, CDR1 is MDHEN and CDR2 is SYDVKM. The CDR3 is made up of 17 amino acids. Trimming took 5 bases from V and 0 from J, leaving 19 bases between them. CDR3 region: CASSAALGRFMNTEAFF. The CDR3 region has the DNA TGTGCCAGCAGTGCGGCCCTCGGACGCTTCATGAACACTGAAGCTTTCTTT.

The rearrangement uses TRBV4-1 and TRBJ2-7; D ambiguous. The length of the CDR3 is 13 residues. Germline-derived CDR1 and CDR2 are MGHRA and YSYEKL. Trimming stripped 3 bases from V and 4 bases from J, with 10 bases between. This CDR3 reads CASSHLTDYEQYF. The CDR3 DNA reads TGCGCCAGCAGCCATCTAACGGATTACGAGCAGTACTTC.

The rearrangement joins TRBV19 to TRBJ2-2; possible D gene TRBD1, 5 bases. The germline V and J ends were trimmed by 3 bases and 3 bases, with 8 bases remaining between them. The V gene's germline CDR1 is LNHDA and CDR2 SQIVND (reference sequence). The CDR3 contains 14 residues. The CDR3 sequence is CASSMGQYTGELFF. Written as DNA, the CDR3 is TGTGCCAGTAGTATGGGGCAATACACCGGGGAGCTGTTTTTT.

The V and J genes are TRBV4-1 and TRBJ1-1; D call uncertain. Germline-derived CDR1 and CDR2 are MGHRA and YSYEKL. Trimming shortened V by 4 bases and J by 0 bases, and 6 bases separated the two germline ends. This CDR3 is built from 13 residues. DNA of the CDR3: TGCGCCAGCAGCCTTGGGGTGAACACTGAAGCTTTCTTT. Residues: CASSLGVNTEAFF.

The chain links TRBV5-6 to TRBJ1-4, with unresolved D. Germline CDR1 reads SGHDT; CDR2 reads YYEEEE. Trimming pared 1 base from V and 4 bases from J, leaving 8 bases between. This CDR3 is 14 amino acids long. This CDR3 reads CASSLTESNEKLFF. The CDR3 nucleotides are TGTGCCAGCAGCTTGACAGAAAGTAATGAAAAACTGTTTTTT.